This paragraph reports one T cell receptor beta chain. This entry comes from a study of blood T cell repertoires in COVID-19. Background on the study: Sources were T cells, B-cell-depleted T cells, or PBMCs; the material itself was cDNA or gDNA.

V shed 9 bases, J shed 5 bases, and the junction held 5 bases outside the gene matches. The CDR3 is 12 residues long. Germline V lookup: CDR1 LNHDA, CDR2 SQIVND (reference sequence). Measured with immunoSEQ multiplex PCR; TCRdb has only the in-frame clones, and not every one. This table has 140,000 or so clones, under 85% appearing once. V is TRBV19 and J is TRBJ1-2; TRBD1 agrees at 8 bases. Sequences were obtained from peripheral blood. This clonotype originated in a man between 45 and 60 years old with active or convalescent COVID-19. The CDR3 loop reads CASGQGGYGYTF. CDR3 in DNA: TGTGCCAGCGGACAGGGAGGATATGGCTACACCTTC.